The sequence of this T cell receptor beta chain was determined in a study of blood T cells in healthy people across ages. The study's findings and limits: A strong correlation between TCR beta diversity and naive T cell percentage was seen. Unsorted PBMC input precluded a conclusive naive versus antigen-experienced comparison.

In this sample, this clonotype turned up a few times. Its specificity is not known. Combining a sample-barcoded 5' primer with a J-beta primer mix, a second PCR ran for roughly 7 to 11 cycles. The template-switch adaptor was a 5' adaptor with 12 random nucleotides. It tagged each cDNA molecule. Each CDR3 protein is one row after TCRdb ran MiXCR on the 5' RACE reads. The sample contains more than 1 million distinct CDR3 sequences, more than 40% of which appear only once. Every sample had a minimum of 7 million PBMCs isolated. The CDR3 spans 15 residues. J gave up 3 bases and V 5 bases, and 8 bases lay outside the gene matches. In germline, CDR1 is MNHEY, CDR2 SVGAGI.

Sequenced material: blood. The sequence derives from an older woman in good health. This chain uses TRBV6-5 with TRBJ2-7; TRBD1 agrees at 9 bases. This CDR3 is CASSIPGQGIYEQYF. The CDR3 coding sequence is TGTGCCAGCAGTATACCGGGACAGGGCATCTACGAGCAGTACTTC.